This entry features one T cell receptor (beta chain) sequence. Once RNA had been extracted, it was reverse transcribed into cDNA to act as the sequencing template. TCRdb's table, derived via immunoSEQ multiplex PCR, lists solely in-frame clones and lacks some. The sample carries about 97,000 clones, less than 50% recorded once. This entry is derived from a study of CD8+ T cells in alopecia areata. Across the study: It was oral tofacitinib, at 5 to 10 mg twice daily, that treated patients received.

This CDR3 is 12 amino acids long. Germline-derived CDR1 and CDR2 are SSHAT and FNYEAQ (reference sequence). The chain links TRBV7-7 to TRBJ2-4, with D perhaps matching TRBD1 (6 bases). The material sequenced was CD4+ T cells sorted from blood. The source of this sequence is a human donor with alopecia areata. The CDR3 reads CARGRVKNIQYF. The CDR3 DNA reads TGTGCTAGGGGGAGAGTCAAAAACATTCAGTACTTC.